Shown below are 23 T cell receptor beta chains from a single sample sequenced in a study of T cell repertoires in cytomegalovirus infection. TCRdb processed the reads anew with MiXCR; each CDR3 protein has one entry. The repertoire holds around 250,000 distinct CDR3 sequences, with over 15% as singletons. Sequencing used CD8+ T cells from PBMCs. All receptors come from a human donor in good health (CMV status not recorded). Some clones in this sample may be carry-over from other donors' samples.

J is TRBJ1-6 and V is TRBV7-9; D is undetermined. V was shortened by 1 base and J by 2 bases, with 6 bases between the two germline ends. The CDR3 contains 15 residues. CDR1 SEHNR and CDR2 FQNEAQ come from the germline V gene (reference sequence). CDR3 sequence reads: CASSLEWTYNSPLHF. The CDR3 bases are TGTGCCAGCAGCTTAGAGTGGACCTATAATTCACCCCTCCACTTT.

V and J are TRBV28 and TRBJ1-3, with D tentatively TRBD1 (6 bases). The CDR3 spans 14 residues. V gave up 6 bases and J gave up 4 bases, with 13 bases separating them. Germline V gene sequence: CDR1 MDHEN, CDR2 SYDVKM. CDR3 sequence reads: CASSPGVFGNTIYF. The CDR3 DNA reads TGTGCCAGCAGCCCAGGGGTGTTCGGAAACACCATATATTTT.

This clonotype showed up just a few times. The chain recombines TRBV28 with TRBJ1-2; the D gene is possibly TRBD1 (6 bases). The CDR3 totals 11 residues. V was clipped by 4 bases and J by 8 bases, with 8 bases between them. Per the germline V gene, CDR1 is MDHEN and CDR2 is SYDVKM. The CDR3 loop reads CASSYRAGYTF. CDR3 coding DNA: TGTGCCAGCAGTTACAGGGCCGGCTACACCTTC.

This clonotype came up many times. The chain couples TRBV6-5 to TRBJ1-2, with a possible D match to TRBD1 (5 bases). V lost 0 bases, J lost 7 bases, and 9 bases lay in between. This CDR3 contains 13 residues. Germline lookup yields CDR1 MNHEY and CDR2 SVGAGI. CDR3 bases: TGTGCCAGCAGTTACTCGTCCAGGGCTGGCTACACCTTC. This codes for CASSYSSRAGYTF.

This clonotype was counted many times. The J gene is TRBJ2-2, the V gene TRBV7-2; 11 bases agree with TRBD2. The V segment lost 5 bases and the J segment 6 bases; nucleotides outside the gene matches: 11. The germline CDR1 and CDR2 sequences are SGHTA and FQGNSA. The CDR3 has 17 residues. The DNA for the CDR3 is TGTGCCAGCAGCCCGACTAGCGGGGAGAAAATTGCCGGGGAGCTGTTTTTT. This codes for CASSPTSGEKIAGELFF. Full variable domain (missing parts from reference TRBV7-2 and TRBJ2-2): GAGVSQSPSNKVTEKGKDVELRCDPISGHTALYWYRQSLGQGLEFLIYFQGNSAPDKSGLPSDRFSAERTGGSVSTLTIQRTQQEDSAVYLCASSPTSGEKIAGELFFGEGSRLTVL.

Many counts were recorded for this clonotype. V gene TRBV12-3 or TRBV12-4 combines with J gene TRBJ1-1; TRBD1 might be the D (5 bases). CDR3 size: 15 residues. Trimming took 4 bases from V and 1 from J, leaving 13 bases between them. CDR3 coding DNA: TGTGCCAGCAGTTGGACGGGGGATCCGAACACTGAAGCTTTCTTT. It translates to CASSWTGDPNTEAFF.

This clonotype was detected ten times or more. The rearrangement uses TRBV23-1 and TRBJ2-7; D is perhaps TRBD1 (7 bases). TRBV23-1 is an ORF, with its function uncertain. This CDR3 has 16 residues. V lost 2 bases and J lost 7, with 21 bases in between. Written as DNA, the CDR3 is TGCGCCAGCAGTCAACCCTTTTCGGAGGGGGCTAGGGAGCAGTACTTC. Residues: CASSQPFSEGAREQYF.

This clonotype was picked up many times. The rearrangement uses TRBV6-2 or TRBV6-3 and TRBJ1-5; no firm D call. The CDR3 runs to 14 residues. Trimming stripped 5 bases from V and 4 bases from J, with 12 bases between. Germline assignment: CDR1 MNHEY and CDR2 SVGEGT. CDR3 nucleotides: TGTGCCAGCAGTGACGGACGGTCGAATCAGCCCCAGCATTTT. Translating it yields CASSDGRSNQPQHF.

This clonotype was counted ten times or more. The CDR3 DNA reads as TGTGCCAGCAGCTTCTCGGACGGTCTAGGTATTGGGGAGCTGTTTTTT. It yields the protein CASSFSDGLGIGELFF. J is TRBJ2-2 and V is TRBV7-6; D not certain. The ends were cut back, 3 bases at V and 8 bases at J, with 19 bases in the middle. Germline V gene data show CDR1 as SGHVS and CDR2 as FNYEAQ. The CDR3 runs to 16 residues.

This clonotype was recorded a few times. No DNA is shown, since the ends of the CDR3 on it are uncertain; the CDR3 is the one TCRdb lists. CDR3 sequence: CASSSSFSVGYTF. This chain connects TRBV6-5 to TRBJ1-2. The CDR3 totals 13 residues, both ends included. Germline CDR1 MNHEY, CDR2 SVGAGI.

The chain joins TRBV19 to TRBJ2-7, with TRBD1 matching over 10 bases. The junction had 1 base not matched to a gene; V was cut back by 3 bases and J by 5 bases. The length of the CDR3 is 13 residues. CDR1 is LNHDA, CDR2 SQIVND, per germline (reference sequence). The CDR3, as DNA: TGTGCCAGTAGTATGGACAGGGGGAACGAGCAGTACTTC. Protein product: CASSMDRGNEQYF.

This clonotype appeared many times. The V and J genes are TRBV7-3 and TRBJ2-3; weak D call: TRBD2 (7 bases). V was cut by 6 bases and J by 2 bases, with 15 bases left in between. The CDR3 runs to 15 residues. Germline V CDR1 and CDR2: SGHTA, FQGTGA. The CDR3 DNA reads TGTGCCAGCAGGTTAGGGGGGGCGACCACAGATACGCAGTATTTT. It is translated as CASRLGGATTDTQYF.

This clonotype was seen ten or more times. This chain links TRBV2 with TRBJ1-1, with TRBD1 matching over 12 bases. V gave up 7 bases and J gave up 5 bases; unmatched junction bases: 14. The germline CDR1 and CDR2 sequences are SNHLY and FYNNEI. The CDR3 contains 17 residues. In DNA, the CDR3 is TGTGCCAGCACCAGAGGGACAGGGGGCGAGAAAGGGACTGAAGCTTTCTTT. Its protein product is CASTRGTGGEKGTEAFF.

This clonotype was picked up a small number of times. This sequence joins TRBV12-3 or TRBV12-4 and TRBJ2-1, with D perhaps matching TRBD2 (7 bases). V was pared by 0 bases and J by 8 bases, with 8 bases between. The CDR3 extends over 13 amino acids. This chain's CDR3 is CASSLAGGHEQFF. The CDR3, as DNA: TGTGCCAGCAGTTTAGCGGGGGGGCATGAGCAGTTCTTC.

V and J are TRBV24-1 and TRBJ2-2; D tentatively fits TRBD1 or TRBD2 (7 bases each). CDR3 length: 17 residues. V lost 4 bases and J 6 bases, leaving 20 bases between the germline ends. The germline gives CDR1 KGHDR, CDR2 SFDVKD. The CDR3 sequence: CATSDPRGGGAPGELFF. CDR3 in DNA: TGTGCCACCAGTGACCCTCGGGGAGGGGGCGCGCCCGGGGAGCTGTTTTTT.

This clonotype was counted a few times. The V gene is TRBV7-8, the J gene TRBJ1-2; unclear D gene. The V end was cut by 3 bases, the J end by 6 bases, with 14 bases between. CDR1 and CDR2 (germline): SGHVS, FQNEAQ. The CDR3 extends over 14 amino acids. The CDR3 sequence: CASSFALGHHGYTF. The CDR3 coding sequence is TGTGCCAGCAGCTTTGCGCTAGGCCACCATGGCTACACCTTC.

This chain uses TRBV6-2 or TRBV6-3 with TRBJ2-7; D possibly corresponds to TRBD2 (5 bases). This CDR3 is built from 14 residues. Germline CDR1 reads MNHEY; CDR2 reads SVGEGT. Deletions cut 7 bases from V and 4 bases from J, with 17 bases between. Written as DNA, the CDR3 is TGTGCCAGCACCGTCCCCGGAGGTGGGTACGAGCAGTACTTC. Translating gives CASTVPGGGYEQYF.

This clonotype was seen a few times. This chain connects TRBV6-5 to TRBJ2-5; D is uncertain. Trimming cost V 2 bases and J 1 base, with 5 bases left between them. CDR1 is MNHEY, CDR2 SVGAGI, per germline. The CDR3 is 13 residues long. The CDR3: CASSYNSQETQYF. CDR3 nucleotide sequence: TGTGCCAGCAGTTACAACAGCCAAGAGACCCAGTACTTC.

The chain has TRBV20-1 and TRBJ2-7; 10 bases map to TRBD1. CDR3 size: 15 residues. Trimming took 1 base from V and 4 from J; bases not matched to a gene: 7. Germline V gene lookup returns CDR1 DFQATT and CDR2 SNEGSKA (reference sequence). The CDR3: CSARGPPGQGYEQYF. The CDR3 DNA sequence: TGCAGTGCTAGAGGTCCACCGGGACAGGGGTACGAGCAGTACTTC.

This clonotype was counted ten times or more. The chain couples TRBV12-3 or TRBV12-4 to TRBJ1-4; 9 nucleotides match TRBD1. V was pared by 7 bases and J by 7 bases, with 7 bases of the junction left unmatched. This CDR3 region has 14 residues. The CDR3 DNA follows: TGTGCCAGCATACTACAGGGGGCCAGTGAAAAACTGTTTTTT. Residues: CASILQGASEKLFF.

In DNA form, the CDR3 reads TGTGCCAGCAGCCAAATAACAGGGGACGGAAACACCATATATTTT. Protein product: CASSQITGDGNTIYF. J is TRBJ1-3 and V is TRBV4-2; the match to TRBD1 covers 7 bases. V shed 2 bases, J shed 4 bases, and the junction held 5 bases outside the gene matches. Germline V gene sequence: CDR1 LGHNA, CDR2 YNFKEQ. The CDR3 runs to 15 residues.

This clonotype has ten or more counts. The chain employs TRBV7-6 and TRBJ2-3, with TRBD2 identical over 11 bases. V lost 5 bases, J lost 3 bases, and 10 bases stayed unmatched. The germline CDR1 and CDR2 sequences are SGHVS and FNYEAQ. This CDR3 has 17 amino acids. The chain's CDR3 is CASSPGSSGGITDTQYF. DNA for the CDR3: TGTGCCAGCAGCCCCGGATCTAGCGGGGGGATTACAGATACGCAGTATTTT. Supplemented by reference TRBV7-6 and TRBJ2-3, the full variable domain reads GAGVSQSPRYKVTKRGQDVALRCDPISGHVSLYWYRQALGQGPEFLTYFNYEAQQDKSGLPNDRFSAERPEGSISTLTIQRTEQRDSAMYRCASSPGSSGGITDTQYFGPGTRLTVL.

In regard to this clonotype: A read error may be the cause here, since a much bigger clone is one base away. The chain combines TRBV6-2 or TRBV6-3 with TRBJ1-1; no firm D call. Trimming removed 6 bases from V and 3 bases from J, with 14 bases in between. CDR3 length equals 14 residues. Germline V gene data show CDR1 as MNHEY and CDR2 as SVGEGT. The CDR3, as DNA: TGTGCCAGCAGCTCGTTCGGAATGGACACTGAAGCTTTCTTT. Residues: CASSSFGMDTEAFF.